The entry that follows covers one TCR beta chain sequence. Its cognate antigen is unknown. This specimen belongs to a study of shared clonotypes between healthy human individuals. Study-wide results and limits: Although depth was large, rarefaction showed that sequencing of the sorted subsets was incomplete.

Profiling relied on immunoSEQ multiplex PCR, and the TCRdb table lists in-frame clones only, not all of them. Seen here are some 380,000 clones, about 97% observed once, and the top ten hold 0.32%. In CD8 memory, CD45RO+ cells were put together with CCR7-negative CD45RA+ TemRA cells. Germline assignment: CDR1 MNHNS and CDR2 SASEGT. Losses at the gene ends were 5 bases for V and 4 bases for J; bases not matched to a gene: 2. The CDR3 is made up of 12 amino acids. The sequence derives from a man aged 25 to 40 in good health. Sequenced material: memory CD8+ T cells sorted from blood. The subset is: CD45RO+ cells pooled with CCR7-negative TemRA cells. V usage is TRBV6-1 and J usage is TRBJ2-7, with 7 bases fitting TRBD1. The CDR3 DNA follows: TGTGCCAGCAGTTCAGGGGGTTACGAGCAGTACTTC. Translated: CASSSGGYEQYF.